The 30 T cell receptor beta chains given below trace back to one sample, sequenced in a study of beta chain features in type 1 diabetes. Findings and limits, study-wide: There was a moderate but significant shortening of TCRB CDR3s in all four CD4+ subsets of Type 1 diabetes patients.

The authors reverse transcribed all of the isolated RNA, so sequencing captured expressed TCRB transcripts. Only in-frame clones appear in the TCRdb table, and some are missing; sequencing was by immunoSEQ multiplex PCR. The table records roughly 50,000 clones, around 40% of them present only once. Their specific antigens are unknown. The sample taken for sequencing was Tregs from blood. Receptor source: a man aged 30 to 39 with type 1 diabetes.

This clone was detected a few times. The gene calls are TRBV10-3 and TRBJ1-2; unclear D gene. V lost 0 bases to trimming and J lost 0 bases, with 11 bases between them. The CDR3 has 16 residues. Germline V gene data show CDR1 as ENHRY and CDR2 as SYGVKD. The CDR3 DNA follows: TGTGCCATCAGTGAGTCCGGGCGGGGAGCTAACTATGGCTACACCTTC. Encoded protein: CAISESGRGANYGYTF.

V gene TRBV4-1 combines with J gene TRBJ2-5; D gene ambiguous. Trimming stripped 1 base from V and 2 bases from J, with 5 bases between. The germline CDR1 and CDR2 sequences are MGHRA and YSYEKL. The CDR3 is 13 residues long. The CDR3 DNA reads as TGCGCCAGCAGCCAAGTTAGACAAGAGACCCAGTACTTC. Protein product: CASSQVRQETQYF.

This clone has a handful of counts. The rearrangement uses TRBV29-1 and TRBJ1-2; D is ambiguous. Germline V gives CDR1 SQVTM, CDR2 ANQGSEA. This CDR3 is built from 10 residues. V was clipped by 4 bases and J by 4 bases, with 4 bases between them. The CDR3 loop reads CSVASYGYTF. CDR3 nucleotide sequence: TGCAGCGTTGCCAGCTATGGCTACACCTTC.

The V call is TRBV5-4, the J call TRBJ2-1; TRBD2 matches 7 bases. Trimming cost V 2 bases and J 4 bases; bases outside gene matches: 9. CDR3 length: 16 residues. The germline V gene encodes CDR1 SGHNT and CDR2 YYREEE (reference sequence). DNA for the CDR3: TGTGCCAGCAGCTTCTCGGGACTAAGCCTATACAATGAGCAGTTCTTC. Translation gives CASSFSGLSLYNEQFF.

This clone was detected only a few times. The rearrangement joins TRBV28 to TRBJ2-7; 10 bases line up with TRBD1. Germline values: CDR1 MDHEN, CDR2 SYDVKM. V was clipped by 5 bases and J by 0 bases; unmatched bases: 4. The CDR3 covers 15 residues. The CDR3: CASSSRDRGSYEQYF. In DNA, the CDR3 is TGTGCCAGCAGTAGCCGGGACAGGGGCTCCTACGAGCAGTACTTC.

The CDR3, as DNA: TGTGCCAGCAGTTCACTTACAGGGAGAGACGAGCAGTACTTC. Translating gives CASSSLTGRDEQYF. J is TRBJ2-7 and V is TRBV28; D possibly corresponds to TRBD1 (6 bases). Trimming pared 4 bases from V and 5 bases from J, leaving 15 bases between. Germline V gene sequence: CDR1 MDHEN, CDR2 SYDVKM. The CDR3 has 14 amino acids.

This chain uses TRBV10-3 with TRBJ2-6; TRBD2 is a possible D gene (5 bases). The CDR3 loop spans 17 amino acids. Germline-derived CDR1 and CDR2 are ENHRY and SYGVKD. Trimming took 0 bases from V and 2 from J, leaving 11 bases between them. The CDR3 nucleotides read TGTGCCATCAGTGAGTCGGGGAGTAGTGCTGGGGCCAACGTCCTGACTTTC. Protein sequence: CAISESGSSAGANVLTF.

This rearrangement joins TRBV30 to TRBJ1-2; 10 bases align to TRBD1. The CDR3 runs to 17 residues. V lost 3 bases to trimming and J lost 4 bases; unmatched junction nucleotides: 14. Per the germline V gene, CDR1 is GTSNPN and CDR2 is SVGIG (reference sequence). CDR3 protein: CAWRPWDRGDGIYGYTF. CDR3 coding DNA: TGTGCCTGGAGGCCCTGGGACAGGGGTGATGGGATCTATGGCTACACCTTC.

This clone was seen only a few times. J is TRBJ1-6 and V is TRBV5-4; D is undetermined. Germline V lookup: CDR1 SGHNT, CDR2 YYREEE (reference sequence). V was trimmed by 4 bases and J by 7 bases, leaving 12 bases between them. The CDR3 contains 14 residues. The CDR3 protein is CASSRDRANSPLHF. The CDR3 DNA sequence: TGTGCCAGCAGCCGGGATAGGGCAAATTCACCCCTCCACTTT.

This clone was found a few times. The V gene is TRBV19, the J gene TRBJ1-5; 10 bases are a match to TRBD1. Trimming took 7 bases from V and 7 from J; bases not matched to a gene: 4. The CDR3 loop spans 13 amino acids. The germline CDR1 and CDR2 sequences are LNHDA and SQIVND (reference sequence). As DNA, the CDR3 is TGTGCCAGTAAGGGGACAGGGGAACAGCCCCAGCATTTT. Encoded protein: CASKGTGEQPQHF.

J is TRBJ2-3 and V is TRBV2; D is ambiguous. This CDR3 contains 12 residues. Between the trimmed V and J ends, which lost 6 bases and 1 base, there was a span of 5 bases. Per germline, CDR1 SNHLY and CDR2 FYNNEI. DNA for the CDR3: TGTGCCAGCAGCGAGGGCACAGATACGCAGTATTTT. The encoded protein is CASSEGTDTQYF. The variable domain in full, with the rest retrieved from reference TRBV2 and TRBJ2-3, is EPEVTQTPSHQVTQMGQEVILRCVPISNHLYFYWYRQILGQKVEFLVSFYNNEISEKSEIFDDQFSVERPDGSNFTLKIRSTKLEDSAMYFCASSEGTDTQYFGPGTRLTVL.

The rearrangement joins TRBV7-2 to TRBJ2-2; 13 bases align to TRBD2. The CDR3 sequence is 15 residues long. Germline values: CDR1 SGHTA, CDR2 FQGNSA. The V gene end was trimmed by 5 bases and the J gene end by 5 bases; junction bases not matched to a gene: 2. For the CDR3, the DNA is TGTGCCAGCAGCACGGGACTAGCGGGAACCGGGGAGCTGTTTTTT. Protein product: CASSTGLAGTGELFF.

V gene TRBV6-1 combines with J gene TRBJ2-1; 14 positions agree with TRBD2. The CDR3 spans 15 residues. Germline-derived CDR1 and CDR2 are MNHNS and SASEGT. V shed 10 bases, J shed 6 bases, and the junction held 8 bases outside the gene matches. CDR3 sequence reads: CATRTGLAGVNEQFF. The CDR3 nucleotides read TGTGCCACCAGAACGGGACTAGCGGGAGTCAATGAGCAGTTCTTC.

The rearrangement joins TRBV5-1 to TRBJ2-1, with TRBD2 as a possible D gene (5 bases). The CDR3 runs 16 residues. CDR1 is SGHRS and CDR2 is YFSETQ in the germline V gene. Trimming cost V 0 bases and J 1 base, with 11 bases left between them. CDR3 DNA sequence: TGCGCCAGCAGCTTGGGGAATTCGGGGTCCTACAATGAGCAGTTCTTC. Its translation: CASSLGNSGSYNEQFF. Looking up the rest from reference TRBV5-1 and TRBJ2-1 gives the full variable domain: KAGVTQTPRYLIKTRGQQVTLSCSPISGHRSVSWYQQTPGQGLQFLFEYFSETQRNKGNFPGRFSGRQFSNSRSEMNVSTLELGDSALYLCASSLGNSGSYNEQFFGPGTRLTVL.

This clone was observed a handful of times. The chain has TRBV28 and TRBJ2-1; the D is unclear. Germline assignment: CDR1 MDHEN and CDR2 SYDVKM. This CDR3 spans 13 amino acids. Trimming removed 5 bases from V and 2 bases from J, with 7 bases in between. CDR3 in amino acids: CASSRSAYNEQFF. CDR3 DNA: TGTGCCAGCAGTCGGTCCGCCTACAATGAGCAGTTCTTC.

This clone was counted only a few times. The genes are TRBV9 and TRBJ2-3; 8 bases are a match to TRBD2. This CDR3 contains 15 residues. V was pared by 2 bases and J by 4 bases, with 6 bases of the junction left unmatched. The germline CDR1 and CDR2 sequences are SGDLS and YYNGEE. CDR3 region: CASSVAAGDPDTQYF. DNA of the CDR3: TGTGCCAGCAGCGTTGCAGCGGGAGATCCAGATACGCAGTATTTT.

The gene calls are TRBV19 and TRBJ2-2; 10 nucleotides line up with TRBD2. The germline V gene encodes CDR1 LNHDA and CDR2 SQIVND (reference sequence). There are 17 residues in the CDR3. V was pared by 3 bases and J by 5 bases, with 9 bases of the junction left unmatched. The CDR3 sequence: CASSIYASGSATGELFF. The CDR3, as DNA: TGTGCCAGTAGTATTTATGCTAGCGGGAGTGCAACCGGGGAGCTGTTTTTT.

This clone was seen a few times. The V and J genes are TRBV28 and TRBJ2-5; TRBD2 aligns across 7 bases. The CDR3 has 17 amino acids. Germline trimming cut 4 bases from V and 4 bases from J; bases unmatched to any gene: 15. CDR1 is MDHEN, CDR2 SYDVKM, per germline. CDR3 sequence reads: CASSSHGSGEARETQYF. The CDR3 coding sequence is TGTGCCAGCAGTTCACATGGGAGCGGGGAGGCCCGAGAGACCCAGTACTTC.

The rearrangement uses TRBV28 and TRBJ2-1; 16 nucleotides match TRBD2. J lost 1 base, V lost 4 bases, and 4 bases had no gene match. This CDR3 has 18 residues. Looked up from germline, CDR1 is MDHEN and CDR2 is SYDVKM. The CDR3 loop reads CASSSGLAGGISYNEQFF. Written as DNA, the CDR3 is TGTGCCAGCAGTTCGGGACTAGCGGGGGGGATTTCCTACAATGAGCAGTTCTTC.

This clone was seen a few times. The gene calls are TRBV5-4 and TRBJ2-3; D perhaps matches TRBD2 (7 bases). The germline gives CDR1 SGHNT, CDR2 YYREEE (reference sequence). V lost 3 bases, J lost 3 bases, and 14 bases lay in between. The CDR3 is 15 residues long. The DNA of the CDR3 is TGTGCCAGCAGCTACACAGGGAGGGAAACAGATACGCAGTATTTT. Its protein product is CASSYTGRETDTQYF. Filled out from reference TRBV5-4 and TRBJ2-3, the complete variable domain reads ETGVTQSPTHLIKTRGQQVTLRCSSQSGHNTVSWYQQALGQGPQFIFQYYREEENGRGNFPPRFSGLQFPNYSSELNVNALELDDSALYLCASSYTGRETDTQYFGPGTRLTVL.

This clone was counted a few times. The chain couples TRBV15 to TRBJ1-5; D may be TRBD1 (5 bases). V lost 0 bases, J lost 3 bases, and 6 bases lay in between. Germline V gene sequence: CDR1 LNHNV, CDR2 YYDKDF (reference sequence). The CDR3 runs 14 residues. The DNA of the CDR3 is TGTGCCACCAGCAGAGAACAGGTCAATCAGCCCCAGCATTTT. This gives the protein CATSREQVNQPQHF.

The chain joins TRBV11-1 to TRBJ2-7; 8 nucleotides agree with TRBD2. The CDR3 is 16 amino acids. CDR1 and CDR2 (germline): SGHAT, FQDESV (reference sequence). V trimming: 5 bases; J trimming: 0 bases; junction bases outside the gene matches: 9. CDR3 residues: CASSRQLAVSSYEQYF. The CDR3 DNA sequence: TGTGCCAGCAGCCGACAACTAGCGGTGAGCTCCTACGAGCAGTACTTC.

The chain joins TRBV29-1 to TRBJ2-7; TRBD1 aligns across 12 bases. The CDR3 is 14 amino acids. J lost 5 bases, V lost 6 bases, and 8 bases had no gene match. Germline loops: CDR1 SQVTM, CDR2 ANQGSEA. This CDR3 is CSVTRGTGGHEQYF. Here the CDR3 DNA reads TGCAGCGTCACCCGTGGGACAGGGGGCCACGAGCAGTACTTC.

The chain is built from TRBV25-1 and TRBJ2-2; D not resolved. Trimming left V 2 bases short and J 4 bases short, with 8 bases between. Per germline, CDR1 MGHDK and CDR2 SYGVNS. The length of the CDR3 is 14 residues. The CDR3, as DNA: TGTGCCAGCAGTGAAACGCGGAGCACCGGGGAGCTGTTTTTT. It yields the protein CASSETRSTGELFF.

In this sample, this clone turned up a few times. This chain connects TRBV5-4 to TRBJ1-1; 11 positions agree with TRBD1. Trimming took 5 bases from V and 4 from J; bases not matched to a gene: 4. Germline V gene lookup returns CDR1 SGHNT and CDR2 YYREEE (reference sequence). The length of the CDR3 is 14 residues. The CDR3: CASRGQGAGTEAFF. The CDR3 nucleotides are TGTGCCAGCAGAGGACAGGGGGCTGGCACTGAAGCTTTCTTT.

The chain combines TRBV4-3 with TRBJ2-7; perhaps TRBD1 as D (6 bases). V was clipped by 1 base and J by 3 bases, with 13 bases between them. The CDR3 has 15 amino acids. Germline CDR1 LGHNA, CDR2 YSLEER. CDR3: CASSQAAGAGYEQYF. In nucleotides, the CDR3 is TGCGCCAGCAGCCAAGCCGCAGGGGCGGGCTACGAGCAGTACTTC.

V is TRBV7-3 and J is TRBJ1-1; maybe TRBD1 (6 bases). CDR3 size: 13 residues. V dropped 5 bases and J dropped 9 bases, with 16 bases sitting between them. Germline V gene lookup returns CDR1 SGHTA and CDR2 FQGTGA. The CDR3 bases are TGTGCCAGCAGCCCCGCTGCAGGGGAGAAAGCTTTCTTT. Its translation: CASSPAAGEKAFF.

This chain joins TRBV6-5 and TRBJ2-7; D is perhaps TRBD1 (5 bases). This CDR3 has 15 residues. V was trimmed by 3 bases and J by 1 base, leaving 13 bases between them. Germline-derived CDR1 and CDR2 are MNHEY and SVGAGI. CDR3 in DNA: TGTGCCAGCAGTTATACAGGAGAAGCATCCTACGAGCAGTACTTC. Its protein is CASSYTGEASYEQYF.

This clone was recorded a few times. The CDR3 sequence is CASSYRVSSYNEQFF. In nucleotides, the CDR3 is TGTGCCAGCAGCTACAGGGTTAGCTCCTACAATGAGCAGTTCTTC. The chain has TRBV9 and TRBJ2-1; D perhaps matches TRBD1 (6 bases). The CDR3 spans 15 residues. Germline CDR1 and CDR2: SGDLS and YYNGEE. V was trimmed by 4 bases and J by 0 bases, leaving 11 bases between them.

The CDR3: CASSGRQTYEQYF. The CDR3 nucleotides are TGCGCCAGCAGTGGTCGACAGACCTACGAGCAGTACTTC. The chain joins TRBV10-2 to TRBJ2-7; possibly TRBD1 for D (5 bases). Trimming left V 4 bases short and J 2 bases short, with 9 bases between. Germline CDR1 WSHSY, CDR2 SAAADI. This CDR3 region has 13 residues.